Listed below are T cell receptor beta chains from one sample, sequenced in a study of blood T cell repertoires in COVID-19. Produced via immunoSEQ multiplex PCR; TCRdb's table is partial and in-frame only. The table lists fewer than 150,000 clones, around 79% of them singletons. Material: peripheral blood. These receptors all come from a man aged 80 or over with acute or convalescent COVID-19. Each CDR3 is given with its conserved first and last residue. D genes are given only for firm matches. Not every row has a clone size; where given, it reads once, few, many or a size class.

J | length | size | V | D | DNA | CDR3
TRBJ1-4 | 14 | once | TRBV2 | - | TGTGCCAGCAACCCGGTGGGGAGAAATGAAAAACTGTTTTTT | CASNPVGRNEKLFF
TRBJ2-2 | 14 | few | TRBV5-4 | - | TGTGCCAGCAGCTTGGTTCCTGCCGGCGGGGAGCTGTTTTTT | CASSLVPAGGELFF
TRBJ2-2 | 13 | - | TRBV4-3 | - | TGCGCCAGCAGCCAAGTAGGGGCCGGGGAGCTGTTTTTT | CASSQVGAGELFF
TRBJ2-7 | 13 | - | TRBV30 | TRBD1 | TGTGCCTGGAGGACAGGGGGCAGGTACGAGCAGTACTTC | CAWRTGGRYEQYF
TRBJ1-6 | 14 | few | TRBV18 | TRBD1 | TGTGCCAGCTCCCGACAGGGGTGGAATTCACCCCTCCACTTT | CASSRQGWNSPLHF
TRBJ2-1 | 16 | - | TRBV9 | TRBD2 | TGTGCCAGCAGCGTAGGTATAGCGGGGGGGCGCGATGAGCAGTTCTTC | CASSVGIAGGRDEQFF
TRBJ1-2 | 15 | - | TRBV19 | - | TGTGCCAGTAGTATGACTGGTCCACCAAAGGATGGCTACACCTTC | CASSMTGPPKDGYTF
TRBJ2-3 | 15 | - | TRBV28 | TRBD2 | TGTGCCAGCAGTGACAGCGGGGGGGGAACAGATACGCAGTATTTT | CASSDSGGGTDTQYF
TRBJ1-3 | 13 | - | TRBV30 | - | TGTGCCGGAGCCTACAACTCTGGAAACACCATATATTTT | CAGAYNSGNTIYF
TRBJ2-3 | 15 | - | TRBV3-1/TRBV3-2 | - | TGTGCCAGCAGAGAGGCCGGCGCCGGCACAGATACGCAGTATTTT | CASREAGAGTDTQYF
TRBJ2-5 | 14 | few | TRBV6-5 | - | TGTGCCAGCAGTTACTCCTTCAGCCAAGAGACCCAGTACTTC | CASSYSFSQETQYF
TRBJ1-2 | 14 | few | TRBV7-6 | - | TGTGCCAGCAGCTTAGGTCGGGGGACTCAGGGCTACACCTTC | CASSLGRGTQGYTF
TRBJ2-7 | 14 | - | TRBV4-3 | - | TGCGCCAGCAGCCAAGATTGGGGCCCCTACGAGCAGTACTTC | CASSQDWGPYEQYF
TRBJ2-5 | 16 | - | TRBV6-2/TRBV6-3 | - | TGTGCCAGCAGTTACGTTAGGGGGGGGGCCAGAAAGACCCAGTACTTC | CASSYVRGGARKTQYF
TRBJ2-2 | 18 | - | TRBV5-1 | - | TGCGCCAGCAGCTTGGATAATGGGGCCACCCGATGGACCGGGGAGCTGTTTTTT | CASSLDNGATRWTGELFF
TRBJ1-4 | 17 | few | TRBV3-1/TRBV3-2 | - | TGTGCCAGCAGCCCCCGGGGGGGAAGTGCAACTAATGAAAAACTGTTTTTT | CASSPRGGSATNEKLFF
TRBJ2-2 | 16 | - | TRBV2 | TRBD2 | TGTGCCAGCAGTGCGGCGGGAGCGGCGGGGACCGGGGAGCTGTTTTTT | CASSAAGAAGTGELFF
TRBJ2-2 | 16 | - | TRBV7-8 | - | TGTGCCAGCAGCTTAGGAACAGGGATTAACACCGGGGAGCTGTTTTTT | CASSLGTGINTGELFF
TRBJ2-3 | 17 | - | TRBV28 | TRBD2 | TGTGCCAGCACCGGACTAGCGGGGGGGCGGTCGACAGATACGCAGTATTTT | CASTGLAGGRSTDTQYF
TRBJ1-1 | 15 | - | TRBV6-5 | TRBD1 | TGTGCCAGCAGTCGGGACAGGGGGATGAACACTGAAGCTTTCTTT | CASSRDRGMNTEAFF
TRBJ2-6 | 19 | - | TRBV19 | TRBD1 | TGTGCCAGTAGTGATCCGGGACAGGGGGCCAACTCTGGGGCCAACGTCCTGACTTTC | CASSDPGQGANSGANVLTF
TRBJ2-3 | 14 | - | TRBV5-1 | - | TGCGCCAGCAGCTTGGGTCAACTCACAGATACGCAGTATTTT | CASSLGQLTDTQYF
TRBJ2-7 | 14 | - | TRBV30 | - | TGTGCCTGGAGTAGAAGTCAGGTTTTATACGAGCAGTACTTC | CAWSRSQVLYEQYF
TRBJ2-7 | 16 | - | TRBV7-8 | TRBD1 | TGTGCCAGCAGCTTAATACCGGGACAGGGGGTCCACGAGCAGTACTTC | CASSLIPGQGVHEQYF
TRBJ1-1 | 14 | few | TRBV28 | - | TGTGCCAGCACCTTGGGGGGGGCTCGGAGTGAAGCTTTCTTT | CASTLGGARSEAFF
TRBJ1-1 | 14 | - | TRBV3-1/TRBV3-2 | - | TGTGCCAGCAGCCAAGGAGTGGAGGGTCGAGAAGCTTTCTTT | CASSQGVEGREAFF
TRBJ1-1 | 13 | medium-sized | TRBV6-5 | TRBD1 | TGTGCCAGCGGAACAGGGGACGTGCTGCGGGCTTTCTTT | CASGTGDVLRAFF
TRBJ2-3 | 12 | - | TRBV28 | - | TGTGCCAGCAGCCCCCGGGAAGATACGCAGTATTTT | CASSPREDTQYF
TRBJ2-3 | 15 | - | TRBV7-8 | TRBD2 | TGTGCCAGCAGCTACTCCGGGGGGATCACAGATACGCAGTATTTT | CASSYSGGITDTQYF
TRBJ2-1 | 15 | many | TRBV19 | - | TGTGCCAGTAGTACAGGGGTTCCCTCCTACAATGAGCAGTTCTTC | CASSTGVPSYNEQFF
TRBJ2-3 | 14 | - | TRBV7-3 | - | TGTGCCAGCAGCCAGGGACTGGGTAGTGGTACGCAGTATTTT | CASSQGLGSGTQYF
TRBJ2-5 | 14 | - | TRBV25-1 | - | TGTGCCAGCAGTGAAGGGGGCGCGACGGAGACCCAGTACTTC | CASSEGGATETQYF
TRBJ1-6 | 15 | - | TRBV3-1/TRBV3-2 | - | TGTGCCAGCAGCCAGGAAGGACAGAGAAATTCACCCCTCCACTTT | CASSQEGQRNSPLHF
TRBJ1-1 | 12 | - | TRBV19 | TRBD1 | TGTGCCAGTAGGGAATCAGGGGGCCTAGCTTTCTTT | CASRESGGLAFF
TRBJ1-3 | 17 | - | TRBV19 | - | TGTGCCAGTAGTATAGATGGGAGATCTATCTCTGGAAACACCATATATTTT | CASSIDGRSISGNTIYF
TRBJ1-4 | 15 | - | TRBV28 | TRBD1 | TGTGCCAGCAGTTCTCCGGGACAGGGAAATGAAAAACTGTTTTTT | CASSSPGQGNEKLFF
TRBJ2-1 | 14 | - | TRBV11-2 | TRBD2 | TGTGCCAGCAGCCCCGGGGGGAACTACAATGAGCAGTTCTTC | CASSPGGNYNEQFF
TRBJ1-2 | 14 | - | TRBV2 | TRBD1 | TGTGCCAGCAGAGAAACAGGGGGCGTATATGGCTACACCTTC | CASRETGGVYGYTF
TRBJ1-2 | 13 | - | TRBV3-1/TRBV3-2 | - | TGTGCCAGCAGCCAAGACGGAGTGAGGGGCTACACCTTC | CASSQDGVRGYTF
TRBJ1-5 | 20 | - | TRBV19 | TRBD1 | TGTGCCAGTAGTATAACTATCGCCGGGACAGGGATTTATAGCAATCAGCCCCAGCATTTT | CASSITIAGTGIYSNQPQHF
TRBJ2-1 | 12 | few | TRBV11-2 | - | TGTGCCAGCAGCCCGAGCGGGTATGAGCAGTTCTTC | CASSPSGYEQFF
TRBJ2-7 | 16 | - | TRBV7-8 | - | TGTGCCAGCAGCCTAGGGGTTTTAGGGGCGTCCTACGAGCAGTACTTC | CASSLGVLGASYEQYF
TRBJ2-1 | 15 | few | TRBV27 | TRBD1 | TGTGCCAGCAGCCCCGGGACAGGGTCGGGGAATGAGCAGTTCTTC | CASSPGTGSGNEQFF
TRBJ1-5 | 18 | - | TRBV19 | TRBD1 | TGTGCCAGTAGTATACTTCCGGGACAGGGGGCGGTCGGTCAGCCCCAGCATTTT | CASSILPGQGAVGQPQHF
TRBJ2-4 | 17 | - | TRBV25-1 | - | TGTGCCAGCAGTGACATACCGGGAACTCTAGCCAAAAACATTCAGTACTTC | CASSDIPGTLAKNIQYF
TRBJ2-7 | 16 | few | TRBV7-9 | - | TGTGCCAGCAGCAACTACTTGACAGGTTCACGGTACGAGCAGTACTTC | CASSNYLTGSRYEQYF
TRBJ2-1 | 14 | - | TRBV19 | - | TGTGCCAGTAGTATAGGAGGAGAGGCTAATGAGCAGTTCTTC | CASSIGGEANEQFF
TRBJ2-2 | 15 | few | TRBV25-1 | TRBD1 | TGTGCCAGCACCCCAAGGACAGGGAACACCGGGGAGCTGTTTTTT | CASTPRTGNTGELFF
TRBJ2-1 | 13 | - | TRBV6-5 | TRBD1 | TGTGCCAGCAGCCTACAGGGGGTCGGTGAGCAGTTCTTC | CASSLQGVGEQFF
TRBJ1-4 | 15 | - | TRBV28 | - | TGTGCCAGCAGTTCCCGGGGGGCGCTTGAAGAAAAACTGTTTTTT | CASSSRGALEEKLFF
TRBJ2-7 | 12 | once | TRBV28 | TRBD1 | TGTGCCAGCAGTGGGACAGGCACCGAGCAGTACTTC | CASSGTGTEQYF
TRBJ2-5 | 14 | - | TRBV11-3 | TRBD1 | TGTGCCAGCAGCCTATCGACAGGGCAAGAGACCCAGTACTTC | CASSLSTGQETQYF
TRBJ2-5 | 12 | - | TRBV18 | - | TGTGCCAGCTCACGGTCCCGGGAGACCCAGTACTTC | CASSRSRETQYF
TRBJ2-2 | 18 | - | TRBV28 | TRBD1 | TGTGCCAGCAGTTCGCACCACAGACAGGGGGCGCTAGCCGGGGAGCTGTTTTTT | CASSSHHRQGALAGELFF
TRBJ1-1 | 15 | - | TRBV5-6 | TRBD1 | TGTGCCAGCAGGCCCAGGGGGCTTAGAGGCACTGAAGCTTTCTTT | CASRPRGLRGTEAFF
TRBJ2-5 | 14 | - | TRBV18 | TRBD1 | TGTGCCAGCTCACCAACGACAGGGGAAGAGACCCAGTACTTC | CASSPTTGEETQYF
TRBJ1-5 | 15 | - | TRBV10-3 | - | TGTGCCATCAGTGAGTCGGTCCTTCAGGGTCAGCCCCAGCATTTT | CAISESVLQGQPQHF